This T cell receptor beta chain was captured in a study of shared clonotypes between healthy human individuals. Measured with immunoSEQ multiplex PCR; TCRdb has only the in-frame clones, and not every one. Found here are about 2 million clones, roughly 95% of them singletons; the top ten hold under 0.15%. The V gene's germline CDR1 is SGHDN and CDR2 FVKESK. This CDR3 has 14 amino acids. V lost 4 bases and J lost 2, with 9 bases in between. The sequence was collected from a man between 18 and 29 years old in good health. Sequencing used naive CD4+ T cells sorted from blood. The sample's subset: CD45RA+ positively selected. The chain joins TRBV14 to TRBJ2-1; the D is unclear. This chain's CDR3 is CASSRTGAYNEQFF. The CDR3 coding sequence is TGTGCCAGCAGCCGAACGGGCGCCTACAATGAGCAGTTCTTC.